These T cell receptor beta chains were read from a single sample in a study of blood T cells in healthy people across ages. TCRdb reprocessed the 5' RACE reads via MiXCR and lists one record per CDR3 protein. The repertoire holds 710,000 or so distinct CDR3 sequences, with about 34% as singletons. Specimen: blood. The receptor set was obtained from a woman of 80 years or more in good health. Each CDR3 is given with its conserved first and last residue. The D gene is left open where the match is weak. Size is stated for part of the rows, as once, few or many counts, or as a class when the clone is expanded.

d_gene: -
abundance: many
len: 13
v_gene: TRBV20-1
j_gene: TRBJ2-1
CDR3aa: CSARDDRYNEQFF
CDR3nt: TGCAGTGCTAGAGATGACAGATACAATGAGCAGTTCTTC

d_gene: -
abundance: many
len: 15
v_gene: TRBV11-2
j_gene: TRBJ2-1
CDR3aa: CASSLVTGTRNEQFF
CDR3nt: TGTGCCAGCAGCTTAGTCACAGGGACTCGAAATGAGCAGTTCTTC

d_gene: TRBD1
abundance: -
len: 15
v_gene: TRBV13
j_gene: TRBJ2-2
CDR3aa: CASSDGTANTGELFF
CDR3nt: TGTGCCAGCAGCGACGGGACAGCCAACACCGGGGAGCTGTTTTTT

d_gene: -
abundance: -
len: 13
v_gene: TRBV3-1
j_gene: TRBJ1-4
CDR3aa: CASSERTNEKLFF
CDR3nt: TGTGCCAGCTCGGAAAGAACTAATGAAAAACTGTTTTTT

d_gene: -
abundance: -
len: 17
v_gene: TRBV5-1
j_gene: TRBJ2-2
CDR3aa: CASFRQGGFTNTGELFF
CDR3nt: TGCGCCAGCTTCCGCCAGGGGGGTTTCACGAACACCGGGGAGCTGTTTTTT

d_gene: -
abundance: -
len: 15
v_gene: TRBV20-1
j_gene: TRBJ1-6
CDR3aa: CSARGSPTRNSPLHF
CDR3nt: TGCAGTGCTAGAGGGAGTCCTACGCGGAATTCACCCCTCCACTTT

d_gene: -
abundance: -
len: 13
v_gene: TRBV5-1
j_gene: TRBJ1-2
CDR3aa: CASSLGEYAGYTF
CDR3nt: TGCGCCAGCAGCTTGGGGGAGTATGCGGGCTACACCTTC

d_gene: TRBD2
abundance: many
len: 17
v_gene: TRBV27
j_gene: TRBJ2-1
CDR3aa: CASSPTDLAGGPSEQFF
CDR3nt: TGTGCCAGCAGTCCCACAGACCTAGCGGGGGGGCCGAGTGAGCAGTTCTTC

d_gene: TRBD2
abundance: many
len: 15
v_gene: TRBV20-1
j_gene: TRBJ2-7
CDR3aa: CSARGGRGSSYEQYF
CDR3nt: TGCAGTGCTAGAGGTGGGCGGGGGAGCTCCTACGAGCAGTACTTC

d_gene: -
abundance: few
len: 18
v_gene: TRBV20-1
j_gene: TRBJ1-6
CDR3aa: CSARAGGLDLFPTSPLHF
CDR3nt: TGCAGTGCTAGAGCTGGGGGGCTGGATTTATTTCCTACTTCACCCCTCCACTTT

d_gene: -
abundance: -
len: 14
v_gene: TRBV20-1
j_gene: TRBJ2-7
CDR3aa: CSARVGGGSYEQYF
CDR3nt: TGCAGTGCTAGAGTAGGGGGGGGATCCTACGAGCAGTACTTC

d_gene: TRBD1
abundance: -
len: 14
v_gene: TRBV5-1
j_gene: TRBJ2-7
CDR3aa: CASSQGQGSDEQYF
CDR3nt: TGCGCCAGCAGCCAAGGACAGGGATCGGACGAGCAGTACTTC

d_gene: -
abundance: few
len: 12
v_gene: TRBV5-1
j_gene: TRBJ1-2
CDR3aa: CASSPETYGYTF
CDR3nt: TGCGCCAGCAGCCCTGAGACCTATGGCTACACCTTC

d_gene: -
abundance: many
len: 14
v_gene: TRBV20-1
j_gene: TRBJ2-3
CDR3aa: CSASGFASTDTQYF
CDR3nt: TGCAGTGCTAGTGGCTTCGCTAGCACAGATACGCAGTATTTT

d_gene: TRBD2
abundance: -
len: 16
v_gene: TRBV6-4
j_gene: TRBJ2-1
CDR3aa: CASSEGRAGIGNEQFF
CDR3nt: TGTGCCAGCAGTGAGGGACGAGCGGGGATCGGCAATGAGCAGTTCTTC

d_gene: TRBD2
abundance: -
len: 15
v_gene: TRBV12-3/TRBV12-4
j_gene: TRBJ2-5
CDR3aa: CASSYLAGGPNEQYF
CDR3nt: TGTGCCAGTAGCTACCTAGCGGGGGGGCCCAATGAGCAGTACTTC

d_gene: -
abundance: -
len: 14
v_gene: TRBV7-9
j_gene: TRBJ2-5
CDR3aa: CASSLMTAQETQYF
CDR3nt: TGTGCCAGCAGCTTGATGACAGCCCAAGAGACCCAGTACTTC

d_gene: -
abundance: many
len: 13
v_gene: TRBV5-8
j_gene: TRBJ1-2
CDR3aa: CASSSDVGYGYTF
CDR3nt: TGTGCCAGCAGCTCGGACGTGGGCTATGGCTACACCTTC

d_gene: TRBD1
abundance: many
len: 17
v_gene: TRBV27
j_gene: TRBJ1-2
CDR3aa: CASSLSNRGPQLYGYTF
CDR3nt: TGTGCCAGCAGTTTATCGAACAGGGGTCCCCAGCTCTATGGCTACACCTTC

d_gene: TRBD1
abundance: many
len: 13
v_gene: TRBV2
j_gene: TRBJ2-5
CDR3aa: CASRADRGETQYF
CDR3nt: TGTGCCAGCAGGGCCGACAGGGGAGAGACCCAGTACTTC

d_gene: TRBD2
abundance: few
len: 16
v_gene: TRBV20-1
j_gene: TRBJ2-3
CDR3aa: CSARESGRGGADTQYF
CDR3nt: TGCAGTGCTAGAGAGTCAGGGCGGGGGGGAGCAGATACGCAGTATTTT

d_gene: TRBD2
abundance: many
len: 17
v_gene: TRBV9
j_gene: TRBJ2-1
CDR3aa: CASSVAPVTGGRNEQFF
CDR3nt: TGTGCCAGCAGCGTAGCCCCTGTGACGGGGGGGAGGAATGAGCAGTTCTTC

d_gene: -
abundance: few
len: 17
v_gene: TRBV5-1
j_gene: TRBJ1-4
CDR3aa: CASSSQGDGRSNEKRFF
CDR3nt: TGCGCCAGCAGCTCGCAGGGAGATGGCCGAAGTAATGAAAAACGGTTTTTT

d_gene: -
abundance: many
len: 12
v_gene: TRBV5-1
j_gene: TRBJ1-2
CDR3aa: CASSSGTPGYTF
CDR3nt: TGCGCCAGCAGTTCAGGGACTCCCGGCTACACCTTC

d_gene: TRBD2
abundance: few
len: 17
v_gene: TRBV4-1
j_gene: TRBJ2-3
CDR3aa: CASSQGGGGPRTDTQYF
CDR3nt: TGCGCCAGCAGCCAAGGCGGCGGGGGGCCCCGCACAGATACGCAGTATTTT

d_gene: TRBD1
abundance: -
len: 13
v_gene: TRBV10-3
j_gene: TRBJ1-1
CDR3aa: CATAGQGVPEAFF
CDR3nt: TGTGCCACCGCGGGACAGGGGGTCCCTGAAGCTTTCTTT

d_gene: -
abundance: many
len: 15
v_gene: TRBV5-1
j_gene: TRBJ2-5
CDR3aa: CASRRAGANQETQYF
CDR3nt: TGCGCCAGCAGGAGGGCGGGGGCCAACCAAGAGACCCAGTACTTC

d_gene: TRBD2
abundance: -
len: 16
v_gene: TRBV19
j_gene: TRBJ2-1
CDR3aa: CASSIRGLAANNEQFF
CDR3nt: TGTGCCAGTAGTATACGAGGACTAGCGGCTAACAATGAGCAGTTCTTC

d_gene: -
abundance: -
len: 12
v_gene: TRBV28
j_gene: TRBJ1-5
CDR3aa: CASSVVNQPQHF
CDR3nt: TGTGCCAGCAGCGTCGTCAATCAGCCCCAGCATTTT

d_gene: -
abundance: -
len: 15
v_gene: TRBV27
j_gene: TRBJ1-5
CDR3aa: CASSLSRAGNQPQHF
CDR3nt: TGTGCCAGCAGTTTATCGCGGGCAGGCAATCAGCCCCAGCATTTT

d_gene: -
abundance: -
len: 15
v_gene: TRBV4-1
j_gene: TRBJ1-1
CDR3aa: CASSQDPGVQGEAFF
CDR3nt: TGCGCCAGCAGCCAAGATCCCGGGGTACAGGGCGAAGCTTTCTTT

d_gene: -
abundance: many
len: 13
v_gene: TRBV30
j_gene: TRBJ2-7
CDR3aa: CAARHGTSYEQYF
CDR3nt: TGTGCCGCACGCCACGGGACCTCCTACGAGCAGTACTTC

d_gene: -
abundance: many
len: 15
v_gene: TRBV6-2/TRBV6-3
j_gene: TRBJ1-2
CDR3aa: CASSYPRPGNYGYTF
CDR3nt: TGTGCCAGCAGTTACCCCCGACCAGGGAACTATGGCTACACCTTC

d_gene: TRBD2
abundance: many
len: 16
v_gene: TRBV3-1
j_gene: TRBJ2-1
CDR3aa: CASSPSRRGNVDEQFF
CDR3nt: TGTGCCAGCAGCCCCTCTCGGCGGGGGAATGTCGATGAGCAGTTCTTC

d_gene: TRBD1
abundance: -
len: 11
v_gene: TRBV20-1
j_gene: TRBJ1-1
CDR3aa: CSAGGGQVAFF
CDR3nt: TGCAGTGCTGGGGGGGGACAGGTTGCTTTCTTT

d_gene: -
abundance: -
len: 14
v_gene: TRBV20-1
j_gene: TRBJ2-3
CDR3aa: CSAGEEGNTDTQYF
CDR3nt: TGCAGTGCTGGAGAGGAGGGTAACACAGATACGCAGTATTTT

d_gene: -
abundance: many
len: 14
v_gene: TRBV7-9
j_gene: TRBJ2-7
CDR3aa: CASSPPRGSYEQYF
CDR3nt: TGTGCCAGCAGCCCTCCTAGAGGGTCCTACGAGCAGTACTTC

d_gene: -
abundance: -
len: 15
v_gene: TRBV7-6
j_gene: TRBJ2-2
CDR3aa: CASSLGSGAAGELFF
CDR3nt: TGTGCCAGCAGCTTAGGTTCCGGGGCGGCCGGGGAGCTGTTTTTT

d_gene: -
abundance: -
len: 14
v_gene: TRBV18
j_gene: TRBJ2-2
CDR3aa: CASSPNMAAGELFF
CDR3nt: TGTGCCAGCTCACCGAACATGGCCGCCGGGGAGCTGTTTTTT

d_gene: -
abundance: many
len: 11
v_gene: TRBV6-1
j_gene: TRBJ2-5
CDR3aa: CASKEGETQYF
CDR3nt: TGTGCCAGCAAGGAGGGAGAGACCCAGTACTTC

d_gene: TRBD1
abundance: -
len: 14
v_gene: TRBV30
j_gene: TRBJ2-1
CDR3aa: CAWDRGHSYNEQFF
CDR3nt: TGTGCCTGGGACAGGGGGCATTCCTACAATGAGCAGTTCTTC

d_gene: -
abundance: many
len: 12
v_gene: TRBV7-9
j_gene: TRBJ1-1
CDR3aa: CASSRGDTEAFF
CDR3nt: TGTGCCAGCAGCCGCGGGGACACTGAAGCTTTCTTT

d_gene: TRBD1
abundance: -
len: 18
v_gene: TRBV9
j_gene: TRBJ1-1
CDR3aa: CASSVATGDRGWASEAFF
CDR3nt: TGTGCCAGCAGCGTAGCTACCGGAGACAGGGGGTGGGCCAGTGAAGCTTTCTTT

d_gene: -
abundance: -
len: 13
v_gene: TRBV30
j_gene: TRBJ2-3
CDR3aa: CAWGDANTDTQYF
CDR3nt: TGTGCCTGGGGGGACGCCAACACAGATACGCAGTATTTT

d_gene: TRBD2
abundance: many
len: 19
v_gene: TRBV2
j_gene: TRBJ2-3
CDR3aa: CASSGTGTSGGPSTDTQYF
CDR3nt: TGTGCCAGCAGCGGAACCGGGACTAGCGGGGGGCCTAGCACAGATACGCAGTATTTT

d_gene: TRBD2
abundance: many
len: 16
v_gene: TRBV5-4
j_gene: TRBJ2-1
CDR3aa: CASSLPLAGGSNEQFF
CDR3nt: TGTGCCAGCAGCTTGCCCCTAGCGGGGGGGAGCAATGAGCAGTTCTTC

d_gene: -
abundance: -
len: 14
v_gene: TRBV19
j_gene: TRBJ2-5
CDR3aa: CASSTGPFQETQYF
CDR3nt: TGTGCCAGTAGTACCGGGCCTTTCCAAGAGACCCAGTACTTC

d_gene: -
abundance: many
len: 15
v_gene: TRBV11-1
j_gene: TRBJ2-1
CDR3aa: CASSARGAPYNEQFF
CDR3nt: TGTGCCAGCAGCGCCCGGGGGGCCCCCTACAATGAGCAGTTCTTC

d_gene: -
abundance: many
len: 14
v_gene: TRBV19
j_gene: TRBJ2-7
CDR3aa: CASRPAGKLYEQYF
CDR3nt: TGTGCCAGCCGGCCGGCAGGCAAACTCTACGAGCAGTACTTC

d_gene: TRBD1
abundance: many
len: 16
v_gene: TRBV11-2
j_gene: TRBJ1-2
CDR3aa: CASSLGQGAGEGGYTF
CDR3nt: TGTGCCAGCAGCTTAGGACAGGGGGCCGGTGAGGGAGGCTACACCTTC

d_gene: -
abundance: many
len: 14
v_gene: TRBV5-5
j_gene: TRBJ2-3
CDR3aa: CASSSGTRPGTQYF
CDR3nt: TGTGCCAGCAGCTCTGGGACCAGGCCCGGTACGCAGTATTTT

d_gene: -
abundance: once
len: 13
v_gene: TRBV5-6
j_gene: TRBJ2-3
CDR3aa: CASSLAGSDTQYF
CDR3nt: TGTGCCAGCAGCTTGGCCGGGTCAGATACGCAGTATTTT

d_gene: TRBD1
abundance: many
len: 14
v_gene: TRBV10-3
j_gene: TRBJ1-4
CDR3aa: CATGPGGTNEKLFF
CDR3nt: TGTGCCACAGGCCCAGGGGGAACTAATGAAAAACTGTTTTTT

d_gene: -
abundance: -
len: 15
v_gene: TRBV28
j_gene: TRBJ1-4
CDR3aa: CASSLGQSTNEKLFF
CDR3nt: TGTGCCAGCAGTCTAGGACAGTCAACTAATGAAAAACTGTTTTTT

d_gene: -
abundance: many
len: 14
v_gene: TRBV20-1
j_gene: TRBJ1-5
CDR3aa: CSARERISNQPQHF
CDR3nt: TGCAGTGCTAGAGAAAGGATTAGCAATCAGCCCCAGCATTTT

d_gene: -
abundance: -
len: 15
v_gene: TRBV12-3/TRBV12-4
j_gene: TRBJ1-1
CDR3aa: CASSLVPAGGVEAFF
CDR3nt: TGTGCCAGCAGTTTAGTCCCGGCGGGCGGGGTTGAAGCTTTCTTT

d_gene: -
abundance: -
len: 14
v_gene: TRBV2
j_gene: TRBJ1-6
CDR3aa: CASSVPGGSSPLHF
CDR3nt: TGTGCCAGCAGTGTCCCGGGGGGCAGTTCACCCCTCCACTTT

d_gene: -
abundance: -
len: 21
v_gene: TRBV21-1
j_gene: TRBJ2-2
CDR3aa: CASSKEKGRAPTNANTGELFF
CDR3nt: TGTGCCAGCAGCAAAGAGAAGGGGAGGGCCCCAACGAACGCGAACACCGGGGAGCTGTTTTTT

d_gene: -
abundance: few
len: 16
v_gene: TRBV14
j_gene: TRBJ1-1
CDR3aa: CASSQDRGRAGTEAFF
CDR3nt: TGTGCCAGCAGCCAAGATAGGGGCAGGGCTGGCACTGAAGCTTTCTTT